This record covers a single T cell receptor beta chain. The data are from a study of sequential checkpoint blockade in melanoma. For the study at large: After both sequences, patients received maintenance nivolumab.

Treatment noted: randomized to nivolumab then ipilimumab (arm A) or the reverse (arm B). DNA-damaging chemotherapy had not been given to any patient beforehand. The assay was immunoSEQ multiplex PCR, and TCRdb's table has in-frame clones only and misses some. The sample lists around 2,500 clones; 26% were seen once. The CDR3 length is 17 residues. The germline gives CDR1 SGHRS, CDR2 YFSETQ. V dropped 0 bases and J dropped 4 bases, with 19 bases sitting between them. The sequence was obtained from a human donor with melanoma. This chain connects TRBV5-1 to TRBJ1-1; D might be TRBD1 (6 bases). The material sequenced was tumor tissue (inferred from file names), taken from a patient given nivolumab and ipilimumab in sequence. DNA of the CDR3: TGCGCCAGCAGCTTGGGCGGGGGCAGGGCCGGGGGCACTGAAGCTTTCTTT. This codes for CASSLGGGRAGGTEAFF. The variable domain in full, with the rest retrieved from reference TRBV5-1 and TRBJ1-1, is KAGVTQTPRYLIKTRGQQVTLSCSPISGHRSVSWYQQTPGQGLQFLFEYFSETQRNKGNFPGRFSGRQFSNSRSEMNVSTLELGDSALYLCASSLGGGRAGGTEAFFGQGTRLTVV.